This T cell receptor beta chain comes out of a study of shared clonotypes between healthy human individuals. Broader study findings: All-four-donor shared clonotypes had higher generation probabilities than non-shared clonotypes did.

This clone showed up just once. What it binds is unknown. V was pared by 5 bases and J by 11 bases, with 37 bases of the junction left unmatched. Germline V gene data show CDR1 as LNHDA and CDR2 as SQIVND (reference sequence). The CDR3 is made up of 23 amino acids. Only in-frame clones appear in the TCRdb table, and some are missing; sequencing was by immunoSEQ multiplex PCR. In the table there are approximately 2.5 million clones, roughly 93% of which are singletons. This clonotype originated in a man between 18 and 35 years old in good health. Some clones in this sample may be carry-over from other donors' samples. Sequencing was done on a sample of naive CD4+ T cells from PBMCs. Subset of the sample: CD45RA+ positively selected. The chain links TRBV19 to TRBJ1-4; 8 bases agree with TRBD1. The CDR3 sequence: CASSVSRDRIPPAPALRGAKLFF. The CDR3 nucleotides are TGTGCCAGTAGTGTATCCCGGGACAGGATTCCCCCGGCACCAGCCCTGAGAGGTGCGAAACTGTTTTTT.